What follows are 21 T cell receptor beta chains derived from one specimen sequenced in a study of T cells in women clearing cervical HPV infection. Clones were sequenced by immunoSEQ multiplex PCR, and TCRdb holds only the in-frame ones, with some missing. The sample table includes tens of thousands of clones. Source material: blood buffy coat. Receptors were obtained from a woman aged 18 to 69 with a cervical HPV16 infection that either progressed to CIN3+ or cleared (not recorded which).

Here the CDR3 reads CASSVQTGKQETQYF. Partial CDR3 DNA: TGTGCCAGTAGTGTACAGACAGGGAAACAAGAGACC. The J gene is TRBJ2-5, the V gene TRBV19; 7 nucleotides line up with TRBD1. Read sequence stops 3 residues before the CDR3 end, and the germline J gene provides the missing end. The junction had 8 bases not matched to a gene; V was cut back by 5 bases and J by 2 bases. CDR1 is LNHDA, CDR2 SQIVND, per germline (reference sequence). The CDR3 has 15 amino acids.

On this clone itself: The read ends 3 residues shy of where the CDR3 ends; the end is completed using the germline J gene. J is TRBJ2-3 and V is TRBV7-2, with 8 positions matching TRBD1. Germline assignment: CDR1 SGHTA and CDR2 FQGNSA. This CDR3 is 15 amino acids long. Here the CDR3 reads CASSPDRGVGQPQYF. The part of the CDR3 DNA that was read is TGTGCCAGCAGCCCAGACAGGGGAGTGGGACAGCCG.

With respect to this clone: The read terminates 3 residues before the CDR3 end, so the remaining end is supplied by the germline J gene. The gene calls are TRBV19 and TRBJ1-2; perhaps TRBD1 as D (5 bases). Germline V gene lookup returns CDR1 LNHDA and CDR2 SQIVND (reference sequence). V was cut by 3 bases and J by 5 bases, with 16 bases left in between. The CDR3 runs 15 residues. CDR3 DNA (partial): TGTGCCAGTAGTATTTCAGGGTTAGGAGAGTATGGC. This encodes CASSISGLGEYG. The CDR3 in its entirety is CASSISGLGEYGYTF.

The CDR3 protein is CASSLGGVSYNEQFF. The CDR3 bases that were read are TGCGCCAGCAGCTTGGGAGGGGTTTCCTACAATGAG. The chain has TRBV5-1 and TRBJ2-1; D possibly uses TRBD1 or TRBD2 (5 bases each). With the read ending 3 residues before the CDR3 end, the germline J gene is used to fill in that end. The CDR3 covers 15 residues. The V gene's germline CDR1 is SGHRS and CDR2 YFSETQ. V lost 0 bases and J lost 1, with 8 bases in between. Full variable domain (missing parts from reference TRBV5-1 and TRBJ2-1): KAGVTQTPRYLIKTRGQQVTLSCSPISGHRSVSWYQQTPGQGLQFLFEYFSETQRNKGNFPGRFSGRQFSNSRSEMNVSTLELGDSALYLCASSLGGVSYNEQFFGPGTRLTVL.

As concerns this clone: The DNA ends 3 residues before the CDR3 does, and the rest of the CDR3 is filled in from the germline J gene. The chain couples TRBV19 to TRBJ2-7, with 11 nucleotides matching TRBD1. CDR3 length: 16 residues. Per germline, CDR1 LNHDA and CDR2 SQIVND (reference sequence). Trimming at V came to 0 bases and at J to 0 bases, leaving 1 base not matched to a gene. The DNA read from the CDR3 is TGTGCCAGTAGTATAGAGGGGACAGGGGGCTCCTACGAG. Encoded protein: CASSIEGTGGSYE. Given in full, the CDR3 is CASSIEGTGGSYEQYF.

The CDR3 spells CASSRGTSLSEDYTF. Partial CDR3 DNA: TGTGCCAGCAGCCGCGGGACTAGCTTATCTGAGGAC. The chain combines TRBV7-3 with TRBJ1-2; D is possibly TRBD1 (5 bases). The CDR3 end lies 3 residues beyond the end of the read and is filled in from the germline J gene. Germline lookup yields CDR1 SGHTA and CDR2 FQGTGA. The CDR3 sequence is 15 residues long.

A word on this clone: The CDR3 end falls 3 residues outside the read, so it is completed with the germline J gene. The chain is built from TRBV20-1 and TRBJ1-2; D gene ambiguous. The CDR3 runs 13 residues. CDR1 and CDR2 from the germline V gene are DFQATT and SNEGSKA (reference sequence). V was clipped by 0 bases and J by 2 bases, with 7 bases between them. The sequenced part of the CDR3 DNA is TGCAGTGCTAGAGATCAGGTGAACTATGGC. Translation gives CSARDQVNYG. The CDR3 as a whole reads CSARDQVNYGYTF.

On this clone: In the same sample, other DNA sequences code for this CDR3. The sequenced CDR3 bases are TGTGCCAGCAGCCAGCGGACTAGCGGGCCGAGCTCCTACGAG. Translation: CASSQRTSGPSSYE. In full, the CDR3 reads CASSQRTSGPSSYEQYF. The V gene is TRBV14, the J gene TRBJ2-7; 11 bases map to TRBD2. The sequence runs out 3 residues before the end of the CDR3; the remainder is reconstructed from the germline J gene. Germline V gives CDR1 SGHDN, CDR2 FVKESK. The CDR3 totals 17 residues. The trim removed 3 bases at V and 0 bases at J, leaving 7 bases unmatched.

Comment on this clone: Compared with germline, one end of the junction differs, possibly owing to a read error. The read stops 3 residues short of the end of the CDR3; the missing end is completed from the germline J gene. This specimen includes other DNA sequences encoding the same CDR3. V is TRBV18 and J is TRBJ1-3; D may be TRBD1 (5 bases). Germline CDR1 and CDR2: KGHSH and LQKENI. The CDR3 has 15 amino acids. The CDR3 loop reads CASSPTVSSGNTIYF. The DNA read from the CDR3 is TGTGCCAGCTCACCGACAGTTAGCTCTGGAAACACG.

For this clone: The sequenced fragment ends 3 residues before the CDR3 boundary, so the rest is inferred from the germline J gene. This chain connects TRBV14 to TRBJ1-1; a possible D gene is TRBD1 (5 bases). The CDR3 totals 13 residues. The germline V gene has CDR1 SGHDN and CDR2 FVKESK. The V end was cut by 4 bases, the J end by 3 bases, with 9 bases between. This CDR3 is CASSLWGDTEAFF. CDR3 DNA (partial): TGTGCCAGCAGCCTGTGGGGGGACACTGAA.

Points on this clone: The sequenced fragment ends 3 residues before the CDR3 boundary, so the rest is inferred from the germline J gene. The chain employs TRBV7-9 and TRBJ1-2, with unresolved D. The CDR3 contains 12 residues. From germline, CDR1 is SEHNR and CDR2 FQNEAQ (reference sequence). The CDR3 bases that were read are TGTGCCAGCAGCTTAGTCGGGTCCGAC. This sequence encodes CASSLVGSD. The entire CDR3 protein is CASSLVGSDYTF.

Turning to this clone: The observed sequence ends 3 residues before the CDR3 terminus, with the missing tail filled in from the germline J gene. The V call is TRBV7-9, the J call TRBJ2-5, with a possible D match to TRBD1 (6 bases). The V end lost 4 bases, the J end lost 5 bases, and 14 bases lay between the germline ends. The CDR3 extends over 14 amino acids. CDR1 is SEHNR, CDR2 FQNEAQ, per germline (reference sequence). Partial CDR3 DNA: TGTGCCAGCAGCTCACGGGACAATCGGGAGACC. Protein: CASSSRDNRET. The whole CDR3 protein is CASSSRDNRETQYF.

Concerning this clone itself: The read ends 3 residues shy of where the CDR3 ends; the end is completed using the germline J gene. The rearrangement links TRBV2 to TRBJ2-7; a weak D match, TRBD1 (6 bases). The CDR3 extends over 13 amino acids. The germline V gene encodes CDR1 SNHLY and CDR2 FYNNEI. Trimming stripped 10 bases from V and 1 base from J, with 14 bases between. CDR3 amino acids: CAIGDTNSYEQYF. The sequenced CDR3 bases are TGTGCCATCGGGGACACCAATTCCTACGAG.

A remark on this clone: The missing CDR3 end, 3 residues past where the read stops, is filled in from the germline J gene. The chain is built from TRBV27 and TRBJ1-6; the match to TRBD1 covers 10 bases. The V gene's germline CDR1 is MNHEY and CDR2 SMNVEV (reference sequence). The trim removed 3 bases at V and 10 bases at J, leaving 6 bases unmatched. This CDR3 spans 15 amino acids. CDR3 DNA, as far as it was read: TGTGCCAGCAGTTTGACAGGGGGCATGGGATCACCC. This gives the protein CASSLTGGMGSP. The whole CDR3 protein reads CASSLTGGMGSPLHF.

With respect to this clone: The missing CDR3 end, 3 residues past where the read stops, is filled in from the germline J gene. The V gene is TRBV19, the J gene TRBJ1-1; D is perhaps TRBD1 (5 bases). This CDR3 has 13 amino acids. V was cut by 4 bases and J by 0 bases, with 6 bases left in between. Per germline, CDR1 LNHDA and CDR2 SQIVND (reference sequence). The sequenced CDR3 bases are TGTGCCAGTAGTAACAGGTTGAACACTGAA. Its translation: CASSNRLNTE. The complete CDR3 reads CASSNRLNTEAFF. The entire variable domain, with the rest obtained from reference TRBV19 and TRBJ1-1, is as follows: DGGITQSPKYLFRKEGQNVTLSCEQNLNHDAMYWYRQDPGQGLRLIYYSQIVNDFQKGDIAEGYSVSREKKESFPLTVTSAQKNPTAFYLCASSNRLNTEAFFGQGTRLTVV.

As concerns this clone: The read halts 3 residues ahead of the CDR3 end, with the missing end drawn from the germline J gene. The genes are TRBV19 and TRBJ1-2; D is undetermined. The CDR3 has 12 residues. V dropped 8 bases and J dropped 7 bases, with 14 bases sitting between them. Per germline, CDR1 LNHDA and CDR2 SQIVND (reference sequence). CDR3: CASLTGVGGYTF. The sequenced part of the CDR3 DNA is TGTGCCAGTTTAACCGGGGTAGGTGGC.

Concerning this clone: The read terminates 3 residues before the CDR3 end, so the remaining end is supplied by the germline J gene. The chain employs TRBV19 and TRBJ1-1, with 7 nucleotides matching TRBD1. Germline loops: CDR1 LNHDA, CDR2 SQIVND (reference sequence). The V and J ends lost 7 bases and 5 bases, in that order; junction bases with no gene match: 7. The CDR3 totals 13 residues. The CDR3 bases that were read are TGTGCCAGTACCAGACAGGGTATGACTGAA. Its translation: CASTRQGMTE. The whole CDR3 region reads CASTRQGMTEAFF. The full variable domain, completed using reference TRBV19 and TRBJ1-1, is DGGITQSPKYLFRKEGQNVTLSCEQNLNHDAMYWYRQDPGQGLRLIYYSQIVNDFQKGDIAEGYSVSREKKESFPLTVTSAQKNPTAFYLCASTRQGMTEAFFGQGTRLTVV.

Concerning this clone itself: The read stops 3 residues short of the end of the CDR3; the missing end is completed from the germline J gene. The V gene is TRBV13, the J gene TRBJ1-2; D unclear. Germline CDR1 PRHDT, CDR2 FYEKMQ (reference sequence). Trimming cost V 3 bases and J 4 bases, with 18 bases left between them. The CDR3 length is 16 residues. CDR3 amino acids: CASSFKAGEALYGYTF. The covered CDR3 bases are TGTGCCAGCAGCTTCAAGGCGGGTGAGGCGCTCTATGGC.

Of note for this clone: The read terminates 3 residues before the CDR3 end, so the remaining end is supplied by the germline J gene. The chain is built from TRBV20-1 and TRBJ2-7; 7 bases fit TRBD2. This CDR3 is 14 amino acids long. Germline CDR1 is DFQATT and CDR2 is SNEGSKA (reference sequence). The V segment lost 3 bases and the J segment 2 bases; nucleotides outside the gene matches: 7. CDR3 DNA (partial): TGCAGTGCTAGTAGCGCTAGCGGAACCTACGAG. This codes for CSASSASGTYE. The CDR3 in full is CSASSASGTYEQYF.

On this clone itself: From the germline J gene comes the end of the CDR3, since the read stops 3 residues before it. This chain uses TRBV20-1 with TRBJ1-2; 9 bases match TRBD1. With V trimmed by 6 bases and J by 4 bases, 6 bases remained unmatched. Germline loops: CDR1 DFQATT, CDR2 SNEGSKA (reference sequence). The CDR3 runs 13 residues. CDR3 DNA (partial): TGCAGTGCGCCCGGACAGGGGCTCTATGGC. Translating it yields CSAPGQGLYG. The entire CDR3 reads CSAPGQGLYGYTF.

In regard to this clone: The CDR3 end falls 3 residues outside the read, so it is completed with the germline J gene. V and J are TRBV19 and TRBJ2-1; 12 nucleotides match TRBD2. The CDR3 is 17 residues long. The germline V gene has CDR1 LNHDA and CDR2 SQIVND (reference sequence). Losses at the gene ends were 5 bases for V and 1 base for J; bases not matched to a gene: 6. CDR3 sequence: CASSALAGGPSYNEQFF. The sequenced CDR3 bases are TGTGCCAGTAGTGCCCTAGCGGGAGGGCCTTCCTACAATGAG.